The 18 T cell receptor beta chains below all came from one sample that was sequenced in a study of T cell responses to AZD1222 COVID-19 vaccine. Data came from immunoSEQ multiplex PCR; TCRdb stores just in-frame clones and leaves some out. The sample holds around 91,000 clones, more than 70% seen once. The specimen comprised peripheral blood, sampled on day 0 of AZD1222 vaccination. These receptors were obtained from an adult in good health.

This chain connects TRBV18 to TRBJ2-2, with D uncertain. Germline V gene sequence: CDR1 KGHSH, CDR2 LQKENI. The V end lost 3 bases, the J end lost 0 bases, and 5 bases lay between the germline ends. The CDR3 consists of 14 residues. CDR3 sequence: CASSPVTNTGELFF. The CDR3 DNA sequence: TGTGCCAGCTCACCGGTTACGAACACCGGGGAGCTGTTTTTT.

V usage is TRBV7-2 and J usage is TRBJ1-3; no clear D. The CDR3 has 14 amino acids. Germline CDR1 and CDR2: SGHTA and FQGNSA. V was cut by 2 bases and J by 3 bases, with 8 bases left in between. The CDR3 DNA follows: TGTGCCAGCAGCTTACGGACGCTTGGAAACACCATATATTTT. Amino acid sequence: CASSLRTLGNTIYF.

V gene TRBV7-2 combines with J gene TRBJ2-2; 11 positions agree with TRBD2. V dropped 5 bases and J dropped 4; count of bases not matched to a gene: 6. This CDR3 region has 16 residues. Per the germline V gene, CDR1 is SGHTA and CDR2 is FQGNSA. CDR3 sequence (DNA): TGTGCCAGCAGCAGGCCGGGACTAGCGGTCACCGGGGAGCTGTTTTTT. Protein product: CASSRPGLAVTGELFF.

The chain carries TRBV7-2 and TRBJ2-7; D might be TRBD1 (5 bases). CDR1 is SGHTA, CDR2 FQGNSA, per germline. This CDR3 region has 14 residues. The V gene lost 5 bases and the J gene lost 7 bases, with 18 bases spanning the gap. DNA for the CDR3: TGTGCCAGCAGCAATTATCGTAAAGGGGCAGAGCAGTACTTC. Its translation: CASSNYRKGAEQYF.

On this clone itself: Within the sample, other DNA sequences also encode this same CDR3. CDR3 DNA: TGCGCCAGCAGCTTGGACAGCAGCAATCAGCCCCAGCATTTT. Translating it yields CASSLDSSNQPQHF. The chain carries TRBV5-1 and TRBJ1-5; no firm D call. V was shortened by 0 bases and J by 1 base, with 5 bases between the two germline ends. CDR1 is SGHRS and CDR2 is YFSETQ in the germline V gene. This CDR3 contains 14 residues.

The V call is TRBV7-9, the J call TRBJ2-3; D is perhaps TRBD2 (5 bases). The CDR3 runs 13 residues. The germline V and J ends were trimmed by 11 bases and 0 bases, with 12 bases remaining between them. Germline V gene sequence: CDR1 SEHNR, CDR2 FQNEAQ (reference sequence). CDR3 loop: CAFGNRSTDTQYF. DNA for the CDR3: TGTGCCTTCGGGAACCGTAGCACAGATACGCAGTATTTT.

The gene calls are TRBV9 and TRBJ1-1; D is perhaps TRBD1 (6 bases). This CDR3 is 15 amino acids long. The ends were cut back, 4 bases at V and 3 bases at J, with 16 bases in the middle. CDR1 SGDLS and CDR2 YYNGEE come from the germline V gene. The CDR3 region has the DNA TGTGCCAGCAGCCCAACAGGGACGCAGGACACTGAAGCTTTCTTT. Translated, it gives CASSPTGTQDTEAFF.

CDR3 residues: CASSLRFGGEKLFF. The CDR3 region has the DNA TGTGCCAGCAGCTTACGGTTCGGGGGTGAAAAACTGTTTTTT. The chain carries TRBV7-7 and TRBJ1-4; maybe TRBD1 (5 bases). The V and J ends lost 2 bases and 7 bases respectively, with 11 bases between them. The CDR3 contains 14 residues. The V gene's germline CDR1 is SSHAT and CDR2 FNYEAQ (reference sequence).

V gene TRBV5-1 combines with J gene TRBJ2-7; the match to TRBD2 covers 15 bases. The CDR3 runs to 17 residues. V gave up 4 bases and J gave up 3 bases; unmatched junction bases: 8. CDR1 is SGHRS, CDR2 YFSETQ, per germline. CDR3 in DNA: TGCGCCAGCAGCCAGGGACTAGCGGGAGGCCAAGTCTACGAGCAGTACTTC. Translated, it gives CASSQGLAGGQVYEQYF.

The gene calls are TRBV7-2 and TRBJ2-1; 9 bases match TRBD2. The CDR3 length is 16 residues. Losses at the gene ends were 5 bases for V and 8 bases for J; bases not matched to a gene: 13. Germline assignment: CDR1 SGHTA and CDR2 FQGNSA. CDR3 sequence: CASSLGGGRAGYEQFF. As DNA, the CDR3 is TGTGCCAGCAGCCTAGGAGGCGGGAGGGCTGGATATGAGCAGTTCTTC.

The chain combines TRBV6-2 or TRBV6-3 with TRBJ1-4; tentative D call: TRBD1 (5 bases). This CDR3 is 15 amino acids long. Trimming took off 5 bases at V and 8 bases at J, with 18 bases between the two ends. CDR1 and CDR2 (germline): MNHEY, SVGEGT. Here the CDR3 reads CASSDWGIKGEKLFF. The CDR3 DNA reads as TGTGCCAGCAGTGATTGGGGGATCAAGGGCGAAAAACTGTTTTTT.

The V and J genes are TRBV7-2 and TRBJ1-3, with D possibly TRBD1 on 5 matching bases. Per the germline V gene, CDR1 is SGHTA and CDR2 is FQGNSA. CDR3 length: 15 amino acids. The V end was cut by 6 bases, the J end by 4 bases, with 16 bases between. In nucleotides, the CDR3 is TGTGCCAGCAGTAAGACCGGGACGGCCGGAAACACCATATATTTT. This translates into CASSKTGTAGNTIYF.

J is TRBJ1-1 and V is TRBV14; TRBD1 agrees at 8 bases. J lost 5 bases, V lost 4 bases, and 12 bases had no gene match. The CDR3 is made up of 16 amino acids. Germline CDR1 reads SGHDN; CDR2 reads FVKESK. The CDR3 sequence: CASSPLGTGGITEAFF. In DNA, the CDR3 is TGTGCCAGCAGCCCCCTCGGGACAGGCGGAATAACTGAAGCTTTCTTT.

The chain links TRBV5-1 to TRBJ1-2; TRBD1 is a possible D gene (5 bases). Trimming took off 0 bases at V and 8 bases at J, with 14 bases between the two ends. This CDR3 comprises 14 residues. CDR1 SGHRS and CDR2 YFSETQ come from the germline V gene. The CDR3 protein is CASSLVGELGGYTF. CDR3 in DNA: TGCGCCAGCAGCTTGGTGGGGGAGTTAGGAGGCTACACCTTC. The complete variable domain, with remaining parts taken from reference TRBV5-1 and TRBJ1-2, reads KAGVTQTPRYLIKTRGQQVTLSCSPISGHRSVSWYQQTPGQGLQFLFEYFSETQRNKGNFPGRFSGRQFSNSRSEMNVSTLELGDSALYLCASSLVGELGGYTFGSGTRLTVV.

The chain has TRBV5-8 and TRBJ2-7; TRBD2 matches at 7 bases. The CDR3 loop spans 16 amino acids. CDR1 is SGHTS and CDR2 is YDEGEE in the germline V gene. V lost 3 bases to trimming and J lost 0 bases; unmatched junction nucleotides: 9. DNA for the CDR3: TGTGCCAGCAGCTCGCGCGGGGGACTACTCTCCTACGAGCAGTACTTC. Its translation: CASSSRGGLLSYEQYF.

The V and J genes are TRBV2 and TRBJ1-2, with TRBD1 identical over 8 bases. Germline assignment: CDR1 SNHLY and CDR2 FYNNEI. The CDR3 has 12 residues. V shed 8 bases and J 8 bases; nucleotides not matched to a gene: 7. The CDR3: CASVGTGGGYTF. CDR3 DNA: TGTGCCAGCGTCGGGACAGGCGGCGGCTACACCTTC. Drawing the rest from reference TRBV2 and TRBJ1-2, the complete variable domain is EPEVTQTPSHQVTQMGQEVILRCVPISNHLYFYWYRQILGQKVEFLVSFYNNEISEKSEIFDDQFSVERPDGSNFTLKIRSTKLEDSAMYFCASVGTGGGYTFGSGTRLTVV.

The V call is TRBV2, the J call TRBJ2-2; 9 bases line up with TRBD1. The CDR3 sequence is 15 residues long. Trimming took 2 bases from V and 5 from J; bases not matched to a gene: 3. Germline V gene sequence: CDR1 SNHLY, CDR2 FYNNEI. CDR3 amino acids: CASSEQGQGTGELFF. In DNA, the CDR3 is TGTGCCAGCAGTGAACAAGGACAGGGGACCGGGGAGCTGTTTTTT.

This clone was recorded only once. This rearrangement joins TRBV28 to TRBJ2-1; D remains unclear. V was shortened by 5 bases and J by 2 bases, with 16 bases between the two germline ends. Germline V gene lookup returns CDR1 MDHEN and CDR2 SYDVKM. The length of the CDR3 is 16 residues. This CDR3 is CASSPPAGRPYNEQFF. CDR3 nucleotides: TGTGCCAGCAGTCCACCGGCCGGTCGGCCCTACAATGAGCAGTTCTTC.